This T cell receptor (beta chain) was observed in a study of CD8+ T cells in alopecia areata. Background on the study: Treated patients were given oral tofacitinib, which was dosed at 5 to 10 mg twice daily.

The V end lost 6 bases, the J end lost 5 bases, and 14 bases lay between the germline ends. CDR3 length equals 14 residues. CDR1 and CDR2 (germline): SGHNT, YENEEA. This sample's treatment: oral pan-JAK inhibitor, 5-10 mg twice daily. Sorting of PBMCs yielded the CD4+ and CD8+ T cells. cDNA reverse transcribed from extracted RNA served as the sequencing template. Sequenced by immunoSEQ multiplex PCR; TCRdb stores in-frame clones only, minus some. Among some 160,000 clones listed, about three fifths were seen once. This chain links TRBV11-3 with TRBJ2-1; weak D call: TRBD2 (5 bases). This clonotype was sampled from a human donor with alopecia areata. This material consisted of CD4+ T cells sorted from blood, taken at week 4, from a patient treated with tofacitinib. For the CDR3, the DNA is TGTGCCAGCAGAGAGGGCCCTCGGCACAATGAGCAGTTCTTC. It translates to CASREGPRHNEQFF.